This record looks at one T cell receptor beta chain sequence and its context. Its target antigen remains unknown. No qualities accompany the bases; no much larger clone lies one base away. TCRbeta CDR3 regions were amplified from genomic DNA using the immunoSEQ Assay, a bias-controlled multiplex PCR. From the authors' description of their analysis: The number of nucleated cells in each sample was estimated from the amplification of reference gene primers within the assay. To quantify the absolute abundance of each unique TCRbeta CDR3 rearrangement, sequence reads were collapsed and filtered. For each sample, productive Simpson clonality was calculated by taking the square root of Simpson's diversity index across productive rearrangements. This is the immuneACCESS table as TCRdb keeps it, with only in-frame sequences that have V and J called. A part of the clones is gone; compared with another copy, unresolved V genes explain less than half, and the rest is unexplained. Clonal size and the V and J genes are those of that table, whereas D and trimming came from the DNA. Across this sample there are 98,000 or so clones, with about nine tenths seen only once. About 2.2% of the sample is held by the ten biggest clonotypes.

This record belongs to a study of blood T cell repertoires in COVID-19 (dated by TCRdb to the early 2020s). The study in broad terms: The collaborator samples originated in the United States, Italy and Spain and spanned the acute and convalescent phases of COVID-19. The material from the prospective study consisted of cDNA or gDNA derived from T cells, B-cell-depleted T cells, or PBMCs. Subjects who had been exposed to COVID-19, were actively infected with it, or had recovered from it provided the deeply sampled blood TCRbeta repertoires that made up the dataset. The repertoires were released in a freely available public database intended as a resource for research on the immune response to SARS-CoV-2. Samples came from the ongoing ImmuneRACE study (first 160 participants) plus 1,254 subjects from 6 global collaborators. A de-identified subject ID, COVID-19 status, age in years and sex were almost always included in the sample metadata. Where HLA class I and class II types were available, the types were taken from metadata supplied by the sample provider, not from assay-based typing. On the study overall, not on this receptor specifically: How much clinical and demographic metadata was included differed by source and by participant, and the metadata was provided uncurated.

Whole blood was collected in K2EDTA tubes by collaborating institutions according to the institutions' own protocols. For TCRbeta analysis, collaborators shipped samples in one of three forms: frozen whole blood, isolated PBMCs, or DNA extracted from either of those sample types. From its cysteine to its phenylalanine, the CDR3 spans 14 amino acids. The kept DNA is CDR3 alone, 42 bases in frame from the first base. Trimming costs V 4 bases and J 5 bases, and their ends lie 14 bases apart. CDR1 and CDR2 are drawn from the germline V gene: KGHSH, LQKENI. Sequenced sample: peripheral blood. The chain joins TRBV18 to TRBJ1-2; a tentative D call is TRBD1 (5 bases match). The source of this sequence is a human donor in a cohort sampled during active COVID-19. The CDR3 protein is CASSQGEMGYGYTF. The bases read TGTGCCAGCTCACAAGGGGAAATGGGGTATGGCTACACCTTC.